The present T cell receptor (beta chain) was sequenced within a study of shared clonotypes between healthy human individuals. Per the germline V gene, CDR1 is SGHTA and CDR2 is FQGNSA. Trimming took 0 bases from V and 4 from J, leaving 10 bases between them. This CDR3 is built from 15 residues. This clone was picked up many times. Antigen unknown. This sample includes further DNA sequences coding for the same CDR3. Libraries were prepared by immunoSEQ multiplex PCR; TCRdb keeps only in-frame clonotypes and omits some of them. The sample shows approximately 980,000 clones, over 75% of them seen only once. Study results and limitations: In contrast to clonotypes shared by all four donors, non-shared clonotypes had lower generation probabilities. The diversity represented, both genetic and in exposure history, was limited by few donors.

The V call is TRBV7-2, the J call TRBJ2-1; D may be TRBD1 (6 bases). The sequence came from a man aged 18 to 29 in good health. The sequencing sample was made of memory CD4+ T cells sorted from blood. Subset of the sample: CD45RA-negative fraction. The CDR3 DNA is TGTGCCAGCAGCTTAGCACAGGGATCGTACAATGAGCAGTTCTTC. As protein: CASSLAQGSYNEQFF. Full variable domain (outside the CDR3, taken from reference TRBV7-2 and TRBJ2-1): GAGVSQSPSNKVTEKGKDVELRCDPISGHTALYWYRQSLGQGLEFLIYFQGNSAPDKSGLPSDRFSAERTGGSVSTLTIQRTQQEDSAVYLCASSLAQGSYNEQFFGPGTRLTVL.